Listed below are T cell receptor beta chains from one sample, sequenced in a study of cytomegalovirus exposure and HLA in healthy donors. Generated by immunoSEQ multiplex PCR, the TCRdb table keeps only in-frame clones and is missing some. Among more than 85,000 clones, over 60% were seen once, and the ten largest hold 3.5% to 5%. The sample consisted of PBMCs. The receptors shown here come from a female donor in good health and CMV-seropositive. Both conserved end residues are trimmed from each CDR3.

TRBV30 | AWSHPGSGREQY
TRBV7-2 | ASPMGDRAGANGLT
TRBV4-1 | ASSQDIVSSVNEKLF
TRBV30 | AWSGAMGANVLT
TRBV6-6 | ASRLGQGNYGYT
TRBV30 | AWRLQGGETQY
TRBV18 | ASSPGQGSTYEQF
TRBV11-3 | ASSPKSGGTGELF
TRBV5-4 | ASSSREGGLNEQF
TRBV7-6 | ASSFVQGVWDTQY
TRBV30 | AWRSSRTTNEKLF
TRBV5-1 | ASSTQQGNTEAF
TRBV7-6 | ASSRARLADSYEQY
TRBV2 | ASSVAGVSDEQF
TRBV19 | ASSGPGGAGTGELF
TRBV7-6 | ASSRNYGYT
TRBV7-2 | ASSASGRSYEQY
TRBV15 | ATSRDGRGREFHEQY
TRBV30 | AWSPQSIAGIPYEQY
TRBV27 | ASGALQGVDNEQF
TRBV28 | ASSPPLGQDAYEQY
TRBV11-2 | ASSLVASGGYQETQY
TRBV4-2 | ASSPGVLAYNSPLH
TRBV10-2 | ASSAGYREKLF
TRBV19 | ASSPDRGYGYT
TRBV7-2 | ASSLVPPRETQY
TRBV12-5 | ASGWEGTQPQH
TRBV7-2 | ASSLGGGVKNIQY
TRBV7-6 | ASSLPTSPAGGSSYEQY
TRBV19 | ASSPPRDRARHYGYT
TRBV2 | ASVTGTSYEQY
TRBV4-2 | ASSRGLAGAKNYEQY
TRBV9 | ASSPLIAGGNNEQF
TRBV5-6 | ASSLSRVGYT
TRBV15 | ATSFRGLTNEKLF
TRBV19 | ASSGDGRARQY
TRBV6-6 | ASSYVAGLSSYEQY
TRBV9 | ASSEQATLADTQY
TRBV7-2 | ASSSGEGGEETQY